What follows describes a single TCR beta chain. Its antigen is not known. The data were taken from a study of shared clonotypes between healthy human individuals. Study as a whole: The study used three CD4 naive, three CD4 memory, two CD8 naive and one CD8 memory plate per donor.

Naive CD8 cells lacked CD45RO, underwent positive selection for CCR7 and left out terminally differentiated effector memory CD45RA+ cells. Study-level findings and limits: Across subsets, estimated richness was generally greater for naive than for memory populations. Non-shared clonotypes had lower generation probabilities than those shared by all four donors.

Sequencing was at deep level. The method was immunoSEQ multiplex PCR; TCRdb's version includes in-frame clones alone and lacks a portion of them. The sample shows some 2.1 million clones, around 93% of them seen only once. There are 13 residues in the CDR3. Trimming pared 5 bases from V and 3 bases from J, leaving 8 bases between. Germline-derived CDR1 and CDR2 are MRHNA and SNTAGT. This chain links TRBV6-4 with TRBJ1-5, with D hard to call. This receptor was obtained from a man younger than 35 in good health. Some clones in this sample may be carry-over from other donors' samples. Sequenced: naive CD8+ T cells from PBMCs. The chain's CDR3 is CASSRGFNQPQHF. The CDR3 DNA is TGTGCCAGCAGTCGAGGGTTCAATCAGCCCCAGCATTTT.